One and the same sample provided the 9 T cell receptor beta chains below, sequenced in a study of regulatory T cells in long-lasting Graves disease. Construction of the TCR beta libraries employed iRepertoire HTBI primers in conjunction with Arm-PCR of CDR3 regions. TCRdb reprocessed the multiplex PCR reads with MiXCR, giving one entry per CDR3 protein. The table lists roughly 400,000 distinct CDR3 sequences, 21% of them singletons. Documented time point: persistent/refractory GD, antithyroid drugs over 5 years with positive TRAb. Following extraction of RNA from PBMCs, that RNA was used to make the TCR library. The material was peripheral blood mononuclear cells (PBMCs), obtained when the disease was refractory, from a patient treated with antithyroid drugs. The receptors were gathered from a female donor with Graves disease.

The rearrangement joins TRBV12-3 or TRBV12-4 to TRBJ1-5; D might be TRBD1 (5 bases). The CDR3 runs 19 residues. Trimming shortened V by 8 bases and J by 2 bases, and 28 bases separated the two germline ends. The CDR3 DNA sequence: TGTGCCAGCGACGAAGGGGCAGGGAACGTCGCAGGAGGCAATCAGCCCCAGCATTTT. This gives the protein CASDEGAGNVAGGNQPQHF.

The sample holds many counts of this clonotype. The chain is built from TRBV10-3 and TRBJ1-2, with a possible D match to TRBD1 (6 bases). Between the trimmed V and J ends, which lost 10 bases and 4 bases, there was a span of 19 bases. The CDR3 extends over 14 amino acids. Germline V gene lookup returns CDR1 ENHRY and CDR2 SYGVKD. The DNA of the CDR3 is TGTGCCACTGTGAGGGACACTCAGAGCTATGGCTACACCTTC. It specifies CATVRDTQSYGYTF.

The chain combines TRBV7-8 with TRBJ1-5, with no clear D. The CDR3 loop spans 19 amino acids. V was pared by 5 bases and J by 0 bases, with 23 bases between. Germline V gives CDR1 SGHVS, CDR2 FQNEAQ. The CDR3 DNA is TGTGCCAGCAGCCCGCTCCCGCTTGGTACGGGGTATAGCAATCAGCCCCAGCATTTT. This codes for CASSPLPLGTGYSNQPQHF.

The gene calls are TRBV24-1 and TRBJ2-1, with 13 bases fitting TRBD2. This CDR3 is 17 amino acids long. The trim removed 4 bases at V and 10 bases at J, leaving 12 bases unmatched. Germline V gives CDR1 KGHDR, CDR2 SFDVKD. The CDR3 DNA sequence: TGTGCCACCAGTGACTCAAAACCGGGACTAGCGGGACGGGAGCAGTTCTTC. Translated: CATSDSKPGLAGREQFF.

This clonotype occurred many times. The CDR3 loop is CASRASGYEQYF. For the CDR3, the DNA is TGTGCCAGCAGGGCTTCCGGTTACGAGCAGTACTTC. This sequence joins TRBV6-1 and TRBJ2-7; D call uncertain. Deletions cut 6 bases from V and 4 bases from J, with 10 bases between. This CDR3 region has 12 residues. Germline CDR1 and CDR2: MNHNS and SASEGT.

The V call is TRBV28, the J call TRBJ2-3, with 10 bases identical to TRBD2. The CDR3 spans 17 residues. The V gene's germline CDR1 is MDHEN and CDR2 SYDVKM. V gave up 7 bases and J gave up 2 bases; unmatched junction bases: 12. As DNA, the CDR3 is TGTGCCAGCATTTCTGTCGGGACTAGCGAATACACAGATACGCAGTATTTT. Its translation is CASISVGTSEYTDTQYF.

The chain uses TRBV27 and TRBJ2-5, with 8 bases identical to TRBD1. Trimming cost V 4 bases and J 5 bases; bases outside gene matches: 6. Per the germline V gene, CDR1 is MNHEY and CDR2 is SMNVEV (reference sequence). This CDR3 has 14 residues. CDR3 coding DNA: TGTGCCAGCAGTTACGCAGGGGGCTTGGAGACCCAGTACTTC. Protein sequence: CASSYAGGLETQYF.

The table lists this clonotype with a few counts. The J gene is TRBJ2-1, the V gene TRBV28; D remains unclear. The CDR3 length is 12 residues. CDR1 MDHEN and CDR2 SYDVKM come from the germline V gene. V lost 3 bases, J lost 5 bases, and 5 bases lay in between. CDR3 DNA sequence: TGTGCCAGCAGTTTCGGTAACAATGAGCAGTTCTTC. It specifies CASSFGNNEQFF.

Comment on this clonotype: Since a far larger clone is one base different, this is likely a read error. The J gene is TRBJ2-5, the V gene TRBV6-1, with 7 nucleotides matching TRBD1. CDR1 MNHNS and CDR2 SASEGT come from the germline V gene. This CDR3 spans 13 amino acids. V gave up 6 bases and J gave up 2 bases; unmatched junction bases: 3. This CDR3 reads CASRQGQQETQYF. The CDR3 bases are TGTGCCAGCAGACAGGGACAGCAAGAGACCCAGTACTTC.